Listed here are 2 T cell receptor beta chains from one sample, sequenced in a study of shared clonotypes between healthy human individuals. TCRdb's copy holds only in-frame clones and misses some; the assay was immunoSEQ multiplex PCR. The sample yields 850,000 to 1,100,000 clones, 70% to 85% seen once. Material: memory CD4+ T cells from PBMCs. Subset in this sample: CD45RA-negative fraction. All receptors derive from a man between 18 and 29 years old in good health. Some clones in this sample may be carry-over from other donors' samples.

The V gene is TRBV11-1, the J gene TRBJ2-1; weak D call: TRBD2 (5 bases). There are 14 residues in the CDR3. V was trimmed by 3 bases and J by 0 bases, leaving 6 bases between them. CDR1 and CDR2 from the germline V gene are SGHAT and FQDESV (reference sequence). The CDR3 loop is CASSFGDSYNEQFF. CDR3 DNA sequence: TGTGCCAGCAGCTTCGGGGACTCCTACAATGAGCAGTTCTTC.

The chain combines TRBV12-5 with TRBJ2-7; D remains ambiguous. Between the trimmed V and J ends, which lost 6 bases and 10 bases, there was a span of 16 bases. The CDR3 has 12 residues. In germline, CDR1 is LGHNT, CDR2 FRNRAP. The CDR3 bases are TGTGCTAGTGGCTATTACGACGCCCCCCAGTACTTC. Translated, it gives CASGYYDAPQYF.